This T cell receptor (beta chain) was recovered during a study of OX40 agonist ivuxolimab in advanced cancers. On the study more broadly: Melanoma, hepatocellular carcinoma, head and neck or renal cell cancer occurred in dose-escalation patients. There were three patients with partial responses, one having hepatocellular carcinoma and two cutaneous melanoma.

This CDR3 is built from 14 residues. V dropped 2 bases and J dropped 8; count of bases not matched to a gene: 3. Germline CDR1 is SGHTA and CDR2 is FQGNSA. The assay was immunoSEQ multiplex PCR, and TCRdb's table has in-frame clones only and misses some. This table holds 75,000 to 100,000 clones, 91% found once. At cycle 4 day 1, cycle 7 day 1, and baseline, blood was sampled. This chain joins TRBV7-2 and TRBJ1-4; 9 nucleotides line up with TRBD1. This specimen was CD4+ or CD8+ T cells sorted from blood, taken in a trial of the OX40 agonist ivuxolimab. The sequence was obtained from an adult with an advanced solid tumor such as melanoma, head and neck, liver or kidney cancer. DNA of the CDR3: TGTGCCAGCAGCTTACTAGGGACAGGGGAAAAACTGTTTTTT. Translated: CASSLLGTGEKLFF.